This T cell receptor (beta chain) was retrieved from a study of cytomegalovirus exposure and HLA in healthy donors. Comment on this clone: Its matching antigen is unknown.

Study results and limitations: Later genetic work tied a missense DCLRE1C variant to beta-chain V and J trimming. There were over 150 TCR beta chains listed as cytomegalovirus-associated. Previous analysis showed most TCR beta V segments were productive about 90% or about 30% of the time. A reported reduction in N-insertions relative to the 666-donor mean was seen in an Asian-associated ancestry cluster in a later analysis.

Trimming took 4 bases from V and 9 from J; bases not matched to a gene: 4. Germline CDR1 reads LNHDA; CDR2 reads SQIVND (reference sequence). This CDR3 region has 15 residues. With 60 Vbeta and 13 Jbeta primers, the PCR was carried out. Generated by immunoSEQ multiplex PCR, the TCRdb table keeps only in-frame clones and is missing some. The sample consists of about 180,000 clones, roughly four fifths of them appearing once. This chain links TRBV19 with TRBJ2-1; 15 bases fit TRBD2. Sequencing was performed on PBMCs. The source of this sequence is a young woman in good health and CMV-seropositive. CDR3 sequence reads: CASSTGLAGGGEQFF. For the CDR3, the DNA is TGTGCCAGTAGTACCGGACTAGCGGGGGGGGGTGAGCAGTTCTTC.